This is a list of T cell receptor beta chains from one sample in a study of blood T cell repertoires in COVID-19. Data came from immunoSEQ multiplex PCR; TCRdb stores just in-frame clones and leaves some out. Of around 100,000 clones detected, roughly 85% appear once; the ten largest clones hold roughly 5%. Sequencing was performed on peripheral blood. Receptors originate from an older woman with COVID-19, enrolled during active disease. Both conserved end residues are part of each CDR3. Fields, in order: D gene, clone size, V gene, J gene, CDR3 DNA, CDR3 protein. D genes are given only for firm matches. Some rows have no size entry. The others give once, few or many, or a class for an expanded clone.

TRBD1	.	TRBV5-6	TRBJ1-5	TGTGCCAGCAGCCTCAGGGGGCGGAGACAGCCCCAGCATTTT	CASSLRGRRQPQHF
.	.	TRBV11-2	TRBJ1-2	TGTGCCAGCAGCTTAGAAAAGGCTAGTGGCTACACCTTC	CASSLEKASGYTF
.	many	TRBV27	TRBJ2-1	TGTGCCAGCAGTTTATGGCTGACAGCAATCTCCTACAATGAGCAGTTCTTC	CASSLWLTAISYNEQFF
.	few	TRBV11-2	TRBJ1-1	TGTGCCAGCAGCTTAGCGAGGAACACTGAAGCTTTCTTT	CASSLARNTEAFF
.	.	TRBV7-3	TRBJ1-2	TGTGCCAGCAGCCCGGAAAATTACAGGGCTAGTATCGATGGCTACACCTTC	CASSPENYRASIDGYTF
TRBD2	.	TRBV5-4	TRBJ2-5	TGTGCCAGCAGCTTGGCTTTAGCGGGGCTGCAAGAGACCCAGTACTTC	CASSLALAGLQETQYF
.	.	TRBV7-2	TRBJ2-7	TGTGCCAGCAGCTTCGAGGCAGGGGCTACCTACGAGCAGTACTTC	CASSFEAGATYEQYF
.	.	TRBV18	TRBJ1-5	TGTGCCAGCTCACGGGAGGAGGGAAAGAATTTAGGTCAGCCCCAGCATTTT	CASSREEGKNLGQPQHF
TRBD1	.	TRBV10-3	TRBJ1-2	TGTGCCATCAGTGAGAGGACAGGTCGGGGACGGGGCTACACCTTC	CAISERTGRGRGYTF
.	.	TRBV14	TRBJ2-3	TGTGCCAGCAGCCACCGCATGGCGGGGCCTACGGGGAATACGCAGTATTTT	CASSHRMAGPTGNTQYF
.	few	TRBV6-5	TRBJ1-2	TGTGCCAGCACCCCTGAAGAGGGCCGCTACACCTTC	CASTPEEGRYTF
TRBD2	.	TRBV6-4	TRBJ2-2	TGTGCCAGCAGGGCCGGGACTAGCTTTCCCGGGGAGCTGTTTTTT	CASRAGTSFPGELFF
TRBD2	.	TRBV30	TRBJ2-1	TGTGCCTGGAGTGGCTTAGCGGGGGAAATCACTGAGCAGTTCTTC	CAWSGLAGEITEQFF
TRBD1	.	TRBV9	TRBJ1-4	TGTGCCAGCAGCGCGGGACAGGGTAATGAAAAACTGTTTTTT	CASSAGQGNEKLFF
TRBD2	.	TRBV12-3/TRBV12-4	TRBJ2-5	TGTGCCAGCAGGGCTAGCGGCCAAGAGACCCAGTACTTC	CASRASGQETQYF